This T cell receptor beta chain was identified in a study of blood T cell repertoires in COVID-19 (dated by TCRdb to the early 2020s). For the study in its entirety: The collaborator samples originated in the United States, Italy and Spain and spanned the acute and convalescent phases of COVID-19. Sample metadata almost always included a de-identified subject ID, COVID-19 status, age in years and sex. The dataset comprised deeply sampled blood TCRbeta repertoires from subjects exposed to, actively infected with, or recovered from COVID-19. The samples were drawn from the first 160 participants of the ongoing ImmuneRACE study and from under 1,500 subjects provided by 6 global collaborators. The material from the prospective study consisted of cDNA or gDNA derived from T cells, B-cell-depleted T cells, or PBMCs. HLA class I and class II types, where available, came from metadata supplied by the sample provider rather than from assay-based typing. The repertoires were released in a freely available public database intended as a resource for research on the immune response to SARS-CoV-2.

The collaborating institutions used their own protocols to collect whole blood in K2EDTA tubes. For TCRbeta analysis, collaborator samples were shipped as frozen whole blood, as isolated PBMCs, or as DNA extracted from either sample type. About this clone itself: Its specific antigen is unknown. Base qualities are not at hand, and no much larger clone is one base apart.

The germline V gene specifies MDHEN as CDR1 and SYDVKM as CDR2. The junction shows trimming of 6 bases on V and 3 bases on J, and the gene matches do not reach 9 bases of it. From the cysteine through the phenylalanine, the CDR3 covers 15 amino acids. CDR3 DNA is the only sequence kept; it has 45 bases, read in frame from the first base. The immunoSEQ Assay, a bias-controlled multiplex PCR, was used to amplify TCRbeta CDR3 regions from genomic DNA. The study's own analysis went as follows. Nucleated cell counts per sample were estimated from amplification of reference gene primers within the assay. To quantify the absolute abundance of each unique TCRbeta CDR3 rearrangement, sequence reads were collapsed and filtered. For each sample, productive Simpson clonality was calculated as the square root of Simpson's diversity index over productive rearrangements. Sourced from immuneACCESS, this table was stored by TCRdb with only in-frame sequences that have V and J called. A share of the clones is absent; for the studies checked, an unresolved V gene accounts for under half, and the remainder has no known explanation. V and J calls and clone size are as listed in that table; D and trimming were resolved from the DNA. In this sample the table shows just under 350,000 clones, around four fifths of which occur a single time. The ten largest make up 2.5% to 3.5% of the sample.

Here is what the overall study found, with its caveats: How much clinical and demographic metadata was included differed by source and by participant, and the metadata was provided uncurated.

This sequence originates from a man aged 25-45 years with active or convalescent COVID-19. The sequenced sample was peripheral blood. The sequence is built from TRBV28 and TRBJ2-7, with 9 junctional bases fitting TRBD1. CDR3 reads: CASSLGGGQGYEQYF. The DNA sequence is given as TGTGCCAGCAGCCTCGGCGGGGGACAGGGCTACGAGCAGTACTTC.